This paragraph covers one TCR beta chain sequence. Its antigen is undetermined. The data stem from a study of CD8+ T cells in alopecia areata. It was cDNA, reverse transcribed from extracted RNA, that served as the sequencing template. Sequenced by immunoSEQ multiplex PCR; TCRdb stores in-frame clones only, minus some. The sample comprises under 200,000 clones, less than 70% of which are singletons, and approximately 14% rests with the top ten. V was clipped by 1 base and J by 0 bases; unmatched bases: 5. CDR3 size: 16 residues. The germline V gene encodes CDR1 SGHDT and CDR2 YYEEEE. Treatment defined: oral pan-JAK inhibitor, 5-10 mg twice daily. Findings and caveats of the study: Affected lesional scalp, above all in alopecia totalis/universalis, was more clonal than normal scalp. On tofacitinib, scalp clonality and expanded CD8+ clones among top 100 fell significantly. Between patients, shared TCR sequences were less clear than in mice. This was possibly due in part to HLA diversity in the patient population. In scalp and blood, many expanded lesional clones persisted during tofacitinib.

The sequences come from CD4+ T cells sorted from blood, collected at week 24, from a patient treated with tofacitinib. The TCR was taken from a human donor with alopecia areata. The chain employs TRBV5-6 and TRBJ2-3; 7 bases are a match to TRBD2. Written as DNA, the CDR3 is TGTGCCAGCAGCTTGCTCAGCGGGGTGAGCACAGATACGCAGTATTTT. Translating gives CASSLLSGVSTDTQYF.